One and the same sample provided the 21 T cell receptor beta chains below, sequenced in a study of blood T cell repertoires in COVID-19. Produced via immunoSEQ multiplex PCR; TCRdb's table is partial and in-frame only. This sample has 100,000 to 150,000 clones, with approximately 82% found just once. The sample comprised peripheral blood. The receptors here all came from a woman aged 45-60 years with acute or convalescent COVID-19.

The V gene is TRBV2, the J gene TRBJ2-1; 7 nucleotides align to TRBD2. V lost 5 bases, J lost 2 bases, and 6 bases stayed unmatched. The germline V gene has CDR1 SNHLY and CDR2 FYNNEI. The CDR3 has 15 amino acids. For the CDR3, the DNA is TGTGCCAGCAGTCGCGGGAGTGTGACCTACAATGAGCAGTTCTTC. Translating it yields CASSRGSVTYNEQFF.

The chain combines TRBV7-8 with TRBJ2-1; D is unresolved. The CDR3 contains 11 residues. The ends were cut back, 0 bases at V and 16 bases at J, with 10 bases in the middle. Germline V gene sequence: CDR1 SGHVS, CDR2 FQNEAQ. The CDR3 here is CASSLAQRAFF. In DNA, the CDR3 is TGTGCCAGCAGCTTAGCGCAAAGAGCTTTCTTC. Full variable domain (outside the CDR3, taken from reference TRBV7-8 and TRBJ2-1): GAGVSQSPRYKVAKRGQDVALRCDPISGHVSLFWYQQALGQGPEFLTYFQNEAQLDKSGLPSDRFFAERPEGSVSTLKIQRTQQEDSAVYLCASSLAQRAFFGPGTRLTVL.

V and J are TRBV28 and TRBJ2-7; 12 bases agree with TRBD2. The CDR3 has 16 residues. V lost 5 bases, J lost 0 bases, and 5 bases stayed unmatched. Looked up from germline, CDR1 is MDHEN and CDR2 is SYDVKM. DNA for the CDR3: TGTGCCAGCAGTACCGGACTAGCGGGGTCCTCCTACGAGCAGTACTTC. Amino acids: CASSTGLAGSSYEQYF.

The chain recombines TRBV28 with TRBJ1-1; D possibly corresponds to TRBD1 (5 bases). The V gene's germline CDR1 is MDHEN and CDR2 SYDVKM. The ends were cut back, 6 bases at V and 1 base at J, with 12 bases in the middle. The CDR3 runs to 14 residues. The CDR3 reads CASSNLDRNTEAFF. CDR3 bases: TGTGCCAGCAGCAACCTAGACAGGAACACTGAAGCTTTCTTT.

J is TRBJ1-4 and V is TRBV3-1 (or the pseudogene TRBV3-2); D not certain. Germline V CDR1 and CDR2: LGHDT, YNNKEL (reference sequence). This CDR3 comprises 13 residues. Between the trimmed V and J ends, which lost 0 bases and 11 bases, there was a span of 10 bases. CDR3 protein: CASSQEAGLKLFF. CDR3 DNA: TGTGCCAGCAGCCAAGAAGCCGGACTTAAACTGTTTTTT.

V is TRBV7-9 and J is TRBJ2-7; 11 positions agree with TRBD2. The CDR3 length is 15 residues. Germline V lookup: CDR1 SEHNR, CDR2 FQNEAQ (reference sequence). With V trimmed by 8 bases and J by 6 bases, 12 bases remained unmatched. In DNA, the CDR3 is TGTGCCAGCGGAACTGGGACTAGCGGAACTAGCGAGCAGTACTTC. Protein sequence: CASGTGTSGTSEQYF.

This clone was counted once. This sequence joins TRBV5-8 and TRBJ2-3; 11 bases map to TRBD2. V was clipped by 4 bases and J by 6 bases; unmatched bases: 10. This CDR3 has 16 amino acids. Germline CDR1 SGHTS, CDR2 YDEGEE. CDR3: CASSRGTSGRGDTQYF. CDR3 DNA: TGTGCCAGCAGCCGAGGGACTAGCGGCCGAGGGGATACGCAGTATTTT.

The chain links TRBV7-6 to TRBJ1-1; 10 bases are a match to TRBD1. With 0 bases clipped from V and 3 bases from J, the junction kept 4 bases outside the gene matches. There are 16 residues in the CDR3. The germline V gene has CDR1 SGHVS and CDR2 FNYEAQ. CDR3 DNA: TGTGCCAGCAGCTTAGCAGGGGGACAGGGGTACACTGAAGCTTTCTTT. Residues: CASSLAGGQGYTEAFF.

The chain carries TRBV29-1 and TRBJ1-3; no clear D. CDR1 and CDR2 from the germline V gene are SQVTM and ANQGSEA. This CDR3 comprises 14 residues. Trimming took 7 bases from V and 0 from J, leaving 13 bases between them. CDR3 sequence: CSAGTGNSGNTIYF. Written as DNA, the CDR3 is TGCAGCGCCGGAACGGGGAACTCTGGAAACACCATATATTTT.

In its sample, this clone was seen a few times. This sequence joins TRBV5-8 and TRBJ2-7; D remains unclear. The CDR3 covers 16 residues. V was shortened by 2 bases and J by 1 base, with 16 bases between the two germline ends. CDR1 is SGHTS and CDR2 is YDEGEE in the germline V gene. CDR3 sequence (DNA): TGTGCCAGCAGCTTCAATTCGGCAGGTCAGTCCTACGAGCAGTACTTC. Translation gives CASSFNSAGQSYEQYF. Complete variable domain (other parts from reference TRBV5-8 and TRBJ2-7): EAGVTQSPTHLIKTRGQQATLRCSPISGHTSVYWYQQALGLGLQFLLWYDEGEERNRGNFPPRFSGRQFPNYSSELNVNALELEDSALYLCASSFNSAGQSYEQYFGPGTRLTVT.

V is TRBV3-1 (or the pseudogene TRBV3-2) and J is TRBJ1-2; D gene uncertain. Germline assignment: CDR1 LGHDT and CDR2 YNNKEL (reference sequence). Trimming cost V 4 bases and J 3 bases, with 9 bases left between them. The CDR3 has 13 residues. In DNA, the CDR3 is TGTGCCAGCAGCCTCGCGAGGGACTATGGCTACACCTTC. Its protein product is CASSLARDYGYTF.

This clone was detected only a few times. This chain connects TRBV9 to TRBJ1-2, with unresolved D. CDR1 and CDR2 (germline): SGDLS, YYNGEE. V lost 4 bases to trimming and J lost 0 bases, with 16 bases between them. The CDR3 is made up of 16 amino acids. The CDR3 DNA follows: TGTGCCAGCAGCCCCCGACGGGAAGGCCCTAACTATGGCTACACCTTC. Translated, it gives CASSPRREGPNYGYTF.

J is TRBJ1-5 and V is TRBV7-8, with D possibly TRBD1 on 5 matching bases. The germline gives CDR1 SGHVS, CDR2 FQNEAQ. The CDR3 is made up of 16 amino acids. V was shortened by 3 bases and J by 4 bases, with 16 bases between the two germline ends. The CDR3 nucleotides read TGTGCCAGCAGCTTTGGGGGGGACCCTCGAAATCAGCCCCAGCATTTT. It specifies CASSFGGDPRNQPQHF.

The chain combines TRBV7-9 with TRBJ1-6, with TRBD1 matching over 11 bases. Germline V gene sequence: CDR1 SEHNR, CDR2 FQNEAQ (reference sequence). The CDR3 runs to 14 residues. Unmatched junction bases numbered 3, after V lost 5 bases and J lost 9 bases. This chain's CDR3 is CASSPGQGASPLHF. In DNA, the CDR3 is TGTGCCAGCAGCCCAGGACAGGGGGCTTCACCCCTCCACTTT.

V gene TRBV5-5 combines with J gene TRBJ2-2, with D perhaps TRBD1 (5 bases). With 5 bases removed from V and 1 base from J, the gap between germline ends came to 12 bases. The CDR3 totals 15 residues. The germline CDR1 and CDR2 sequences are SGHKS and YYEKEE (reference sequence). Here the CDR3 DNA reads TGTGCCAGCAGTAGGGGTCAAGTGAACACCGGGGAGCTGTTTTTT. It translates to CASSRGQVNTGELFF.

This chain joins TRBV24-1 and TRBJ2-3, with 8 bases matching TRBD2. The CDR3 runs to 16 residues. J gave up 3 bases and V 2 bases, and 6 bases lay outside the gene matches. Germline assignment: CDR1 KGHDR and CDR2 SFDVKD. The CDR3 nucleotides are TGTGCCACCAGTGATTCCTTAGCGGGGAAAACAGATACGCAGTATTTT. Its translation: CATSDSLAGKTDTQYF.

The chain couples TRBV21-1 to TRBJ2-1; the table's D call, TRBD1, was not checked against the DNA. TRBV21-1 is a documented pseudogene. The CDR3 has 12 amino acids. CDR3 coding DNA: TGTGCCAGCAGCAAATGCAGGGTTGAGCAGTTCTTC. Protein: CASSKCRVEQFF.

The rearrangement uses TRBV27 and TRBJ2-3; 10 bases map to TRBD2. This CDR3 has 15 residues. The V gene's germline CDR1 is MNHEY and CDR2 SMNVEV (reference sequence). V shed 2 bases and J 4 bases; nucleotides not matched to a gene: 3. CDR3 in DNA: TGTGCCAGCAGTTTAAGCGGGGGGGCCCCAGATACGCAGTATTTT. It codes for CASSLSGGAPDTQYF.

The genes are TRBV2 and TRBJ1-3, with TRBD1 as a possible D gene (5 bases). With 5 bases removed from V and 1 base from J, the gap between germline ends came to 15 bases. This CDR3 spans 16 amino acids. The V gene's germline CDR1 is SNHLY and CDR2 FYNNEI. The CDR3 loop is CASSSQTGVSGNTIYF. The CDR3 bases are TGTGCCAGCAGTAGTCAAACGGGGGTATCTGGAAACACCATATATTTT.

This sequence joins TRBV7-3 and TRBJ2-1, with 15 bases aligning to TRBD2. This CDR3 is built from 19 residues. Germline assignment: CDR1 SGHTA and CDR2 FQGTGA. The V segment lost 5 bases and the J segment 0 bases; nucleotides outside the gene matches: 8. The DNA of the CDR3 is TGTGCCAGCAGCCCAGCGGGACTAGCGGGGGGCATCTCCTACAATGAGCAGTTCTTC. Translation gives CASSPAGLAGGISYNEQFF.

The V gene is TRBV24-1, the J gene TRBJ2-1; a weak D match, TRBD2 (6 bases). The CDR3 loop spans 13 amino acids. Trimming took off 9 bases at V and 3 bases at J, with 11 bases between the two ends. Germline lookup yields CDR1 KGHDR and CDR2 SFDVKD. The CDR3 nucleotides read TGTGCCACCGGGGACGGGAGCTACAATGAGCAGTTCTTC. Amino acids: CATGDGSYNEQFF.